This T cell receptor beta chain was profiled in a study of shared clonotypes between healthy human individuals. As to this clone: The antigen is not known. Other DNA sequences in this sample translate to the same CDR3.

CD45RO-negative CD8 cells positively selected for CCR7 made up the naive population, which excluded terminally differentiated effector memory CD45RA+ cells. Germline V CDR1 and CDR2: MGHRA, YSYEKL. The ends lost 0 bases at V and 2 bases at J; junction bases unmatched: 4. This CDR3 contains 15 residues. Only in-frame clones appear in the TCRdb table, and some are missing; sequencing was by immunoSEQ multiplex PCR. The table records roughly 850,000 clones, 95% to 97% of them present only once. Study-wide findings and caveats: Sampling covered nothing but blood. Tissue TCR repertoires likely differ from those found in blood. The small donor group covered limited genetic and exposure diversity. Rarefaction indicated that sorted-subset sequencing remained incomplete although depth was large.

This receptor was taken from a young man in good health. Sequencing input: naive CD8+ T cells sorted from blood. This chain uses TRBV4-1 with TRBJ2-7, with TRBD1 matching over 7 bases. The DNA for the CDR3 is TGCGCCAGCAGCCAAGATACAGGGACAGCCTACGAGCAGTACTTC. It is translated as CASSQDTGTAYEQYF.